Described below is a single T cell receptor (beta chain) sequence and its context. Its antigen is unknown. A read error may account for a junction end that differs from germline. These data belong to a study of T cell responses to AZD1222 COVID-19 vaccine. TCRdb keeps only in-frame clones here, not all; method: immunoSEQ multiplex PCR. The sample includes 140,000 to 150,000 clones, around 90% seen only once; the top ten take under 4%. Germline V lookup: CDR1 LGHNA, CDR2 YSLEER. CDR3 length: 13 residues. Overall study findings and caveats: Donor demographics were predominantly white British with a female majority; clonal diversity may be underestimated.

The sequence came from an adult in good health. The sample here was peripheral blood, taken on day 0 of AZD1222 vaccination. The V and J genes are TRBV4-3 and TRBJ1-6; D is uncertain. CDR3 protein: CASSQVVGSEALF. The CDR3 nucleotides are TGCGCCAGCAGCCAAGTAGTTGGATCAGAGGCGCTCTTT.